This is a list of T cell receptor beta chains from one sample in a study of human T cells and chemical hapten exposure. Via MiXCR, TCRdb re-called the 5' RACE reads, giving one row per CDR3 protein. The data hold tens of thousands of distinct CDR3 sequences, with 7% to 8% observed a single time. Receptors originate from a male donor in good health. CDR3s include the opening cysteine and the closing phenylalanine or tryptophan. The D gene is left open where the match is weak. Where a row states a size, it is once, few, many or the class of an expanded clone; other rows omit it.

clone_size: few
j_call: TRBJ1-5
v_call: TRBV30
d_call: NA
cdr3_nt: TGTGCCTGGAGTTACACAGGCAATCAGCCCCAGCATTTT
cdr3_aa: CAWSYTGNQPQHF

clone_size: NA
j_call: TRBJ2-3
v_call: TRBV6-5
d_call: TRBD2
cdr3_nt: TGTGCCAGCAACGGACTAGCGGGGAGGGTAGATACGCAGTATTTT
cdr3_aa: CASNGLAGRVDTQYF

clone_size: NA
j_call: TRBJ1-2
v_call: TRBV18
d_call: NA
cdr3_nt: TGTGCCAGCTCGAGGGAGACGAACTATGGCTACACCTTC
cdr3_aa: CASSRETNYGYTF

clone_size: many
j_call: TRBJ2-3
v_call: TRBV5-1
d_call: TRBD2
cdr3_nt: TGCGCCAGCAGCCTAAGACTAGCGGGAGTAACCACAGATACGCAGTATTTT
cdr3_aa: CASSLRLAGVTTDTQYF

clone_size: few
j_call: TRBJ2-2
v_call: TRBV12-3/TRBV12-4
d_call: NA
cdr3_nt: TGTGCCAGCACCCTGGAGGGTGCCCCCAACACCGGGGAGCTGTTTTTT
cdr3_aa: CASTLEGAPNTGELFF

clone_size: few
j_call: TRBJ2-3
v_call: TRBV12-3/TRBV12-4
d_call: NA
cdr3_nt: TGTGCCAGCAGCTTCTTGCTCGATACGCAGTATTTT
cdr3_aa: CASSFLLDTQYF

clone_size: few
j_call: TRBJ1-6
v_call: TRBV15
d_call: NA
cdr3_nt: TGTGCCACCAGCAGAGTCGCCGGGACGGCTGATAATTCACCCCTCCACTTT
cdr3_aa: CATSRVAGTADNSPLHF

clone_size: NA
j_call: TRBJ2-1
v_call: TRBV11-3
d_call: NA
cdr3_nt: TGTGCCAGCAGCCACGGTGGGCTAGCCAAGAACGACAATGAGCAGTTCTTC
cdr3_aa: CASSHGGLAKNDNEQFF

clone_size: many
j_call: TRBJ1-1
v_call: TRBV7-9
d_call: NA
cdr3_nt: TGTGCCAGCAGCTTAGAGCCGGACACTGAAGCTTTCTTT
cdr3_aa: CASSLEPDTEAFF

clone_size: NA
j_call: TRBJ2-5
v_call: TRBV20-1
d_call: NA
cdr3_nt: TGCAGTGCTAGAGATCGAGAGACCCAGTACTTC
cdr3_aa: CSARDRETQYF

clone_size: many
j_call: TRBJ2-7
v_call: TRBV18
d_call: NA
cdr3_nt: TGTGCCAGCTCACCTCAGGACTCCTACGAGCAGTACTTC
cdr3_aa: CASSPQDSYEQYF

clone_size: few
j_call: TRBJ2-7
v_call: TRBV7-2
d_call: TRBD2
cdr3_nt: TGTGCCAGCAGCTTATCCACCCGACTAGCGGGTAGAACGCCCTACGAGCAGTACTTC
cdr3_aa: CASSLSTRLAGRTPYEQYF

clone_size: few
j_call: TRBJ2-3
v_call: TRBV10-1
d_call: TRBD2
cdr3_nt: TGCGCCAGCCCTAAGGCGAGGCGGGAGGGCAACACAGATACGCAGTATTTT
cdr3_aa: CASPKARREGNTDTQYF

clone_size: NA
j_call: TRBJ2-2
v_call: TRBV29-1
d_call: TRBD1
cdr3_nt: TGCAGCGGGAACAGGGGCACCGGGGAGCTGTTTTTT
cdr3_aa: CSGNRGTGELFF

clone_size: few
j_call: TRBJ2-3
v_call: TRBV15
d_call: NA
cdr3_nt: TGTGCCACCAGCAGAGAAAGGGCAGATACGCAGTATTTT
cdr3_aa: CATSRERADTQYF

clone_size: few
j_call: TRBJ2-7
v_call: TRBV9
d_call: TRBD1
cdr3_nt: TGTGCCAGCAGCGGATCCGGGACAGGGACCTCTGAGCAGTACTTC
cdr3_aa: CASSGSGTGTSEQYF

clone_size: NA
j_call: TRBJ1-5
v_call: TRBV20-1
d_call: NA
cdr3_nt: TGCAGTGCTAGAGATCAATCGAGGGGGGCCGGCAATCAGCCCCAGCATTTT
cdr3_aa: CSARDQSRGAGNQPQHF

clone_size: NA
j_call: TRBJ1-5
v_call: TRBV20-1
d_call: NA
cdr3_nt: TGCAGTGCTAGGGGGGAGGGACGCAATCAGCCCCAGCATTTT
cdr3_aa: CSARGEGRNQPQHF

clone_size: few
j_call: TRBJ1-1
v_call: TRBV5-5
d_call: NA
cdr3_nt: TGTGCCAGCAGCAGGGAGGGACTCAAGAACACTGAAGCTTTCTTT
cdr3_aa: CASSREGLKNTEAFF

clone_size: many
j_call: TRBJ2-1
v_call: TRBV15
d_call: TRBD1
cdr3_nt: TGTGCCACCAGCAGCCCCGGACAGGCCTACAATGAGCAGTTCTTC
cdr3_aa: CATSSPGQAYNEQFF

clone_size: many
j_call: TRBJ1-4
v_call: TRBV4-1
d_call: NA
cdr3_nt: TGCGCCAGCAGCCAAGAATGGGGATCCTCGGCAGGGAAGAATGAAAAACTGTTTTTT
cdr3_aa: CASSQEWGSSAGKNEKLFF

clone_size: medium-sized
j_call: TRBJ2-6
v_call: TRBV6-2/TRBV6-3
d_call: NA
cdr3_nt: TGTGCCAGCAGTTACTCGAGCTCTGGGGCCAACGTCCTGACTTTC
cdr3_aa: CASSYSSSGANVLTF

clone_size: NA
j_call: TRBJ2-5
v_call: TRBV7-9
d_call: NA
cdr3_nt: TGTGCCAGCAGCAGAGACAGAGAGAACCAGTACTTC
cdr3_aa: CASSRDRENQYF

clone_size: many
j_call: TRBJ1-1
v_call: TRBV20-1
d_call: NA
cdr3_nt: TGCAGTGCTAGAGAAACAGGTCGCCGGACTGAAGCTTTCTTT
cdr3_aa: CSARETGRRTEAFF

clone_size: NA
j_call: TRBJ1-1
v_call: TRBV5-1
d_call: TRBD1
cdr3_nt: TGCGCCAGCAGCTCAGGGACAGCGAACACTGAAGCTTTCTTT
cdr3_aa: CASSSGTANTEAFF

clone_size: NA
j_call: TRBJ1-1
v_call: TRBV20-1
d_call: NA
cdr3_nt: TGCAGTGCTAGTTACGGGGGCTTCGACACTGAAGCTTTCTTT
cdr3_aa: CSASYGGFDTEAFF

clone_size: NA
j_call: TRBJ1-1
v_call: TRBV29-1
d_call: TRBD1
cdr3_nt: TGCAGCGTTGAAGCAGGGACAGGGGGCACTGAAGCTTTCTTT
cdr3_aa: CSVEAGTGGTEAFF

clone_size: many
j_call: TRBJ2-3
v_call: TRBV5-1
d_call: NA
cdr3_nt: TGCGCCAGCAGTCTGGAATGGCAGGGGCCCGCAGATACGCAGTATTTT
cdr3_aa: CASSLEWQGPADTQYF

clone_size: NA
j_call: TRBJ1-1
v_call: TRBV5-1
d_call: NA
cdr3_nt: TGCGCCAGCAGCTTGGTGGGACGAGGCAGCACTGAAGCTTTCTTT
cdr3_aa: CASSLVGRGSTEAFF

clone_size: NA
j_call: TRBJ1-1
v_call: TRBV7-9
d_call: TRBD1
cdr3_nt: TGTGCCAGCAGCTCCCCCGGGACAGCGAACACTGAAGCTTTCTTT
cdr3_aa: CASSSPGTANTEAFF

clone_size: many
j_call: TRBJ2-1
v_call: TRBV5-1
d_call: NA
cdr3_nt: TGCGCCAGCAGCTTGATAGAGGGGAATGAGCAGTTCTTC
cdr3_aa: CASSLIEGNEQFF

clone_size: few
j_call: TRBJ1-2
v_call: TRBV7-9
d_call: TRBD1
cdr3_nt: TGTGCCAGCAGCTTTGGACAGGGATTATATGGCTACACCTTC
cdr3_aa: CASSFGQGLYGYTF

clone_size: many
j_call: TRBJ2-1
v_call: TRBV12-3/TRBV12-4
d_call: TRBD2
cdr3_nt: TGTGCCAGCAGTTTCAAGACTAGCGGATACTCCTACAATGAGCAGTTCTTC
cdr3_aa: CASSFKTSGYSYNEQFF

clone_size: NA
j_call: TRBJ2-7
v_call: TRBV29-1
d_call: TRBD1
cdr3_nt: TGCAGCGTGAGACAGGGCCGATCCTACGAGCAGTACTTC
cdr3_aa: CSVRQGRSYEQYF

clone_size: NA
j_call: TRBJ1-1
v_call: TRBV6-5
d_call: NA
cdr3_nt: TGTGCCAGCGACACTGACACCTTTGAAGCTTTCTTT
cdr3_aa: CASDTDTFEAFF